This T cell receptor beta chain is from a study of blood T cell repertoires in COVID-19. Study-level background: COVID-19 samples from acute and convalescent phases originated in the United States, Italy and Spain. In each case, the material was cDNA or gDNA derived from T cells, B-cell-depleted T cells, or PBMCs.

Under the authors' procedure: It was from reference gene primer amplification that nucleated cell counts were estimated. TCRdb's copy holds only in-frame clones and misses some; the assay was immunoSEQ multiplex PCR. V, J and clone size derive from that table, while D and trimming were established from the DNA sequence. This table holds around 120,000 clones, approximately 84% found once. This CDR3 has 17 amino acids. Trimming took off 4 bases at V and 4 bases at J, with 23 bases between the two ends. In germline, CDR1 is SGHNT, CDR2 YYREEE (reference sequence). Material: peripheral blood. The chain uses TRBV5-4 and TRBJ1-1, with D possibly TRBD1 on 6 matching bases. This sequence was found in a man in his sixties or seventies with active or convalescent COVID-19. CDR3 protein: CASSPGGIGGAVTEAFF. The CDR3 nucleotides are TGTGCCAGCAGCCCCGGGGGGATCGGGGGGGCAGTCACTGAAGCTTTCTTT.